Presented here are 18 T cell receptor beta chains from one specimen sequenced in a study of response to subunit inactivated influenza vaccine. TCRdb reprocessed the RT-PCR reads with MiXCR, giving one entry per CDR3 protein. This table has a few hundred thousand distinct CDR3 sequences, over 9.5% appearing once. The sample in question was PBMCs from blood, obtained 45 days after vaccination. The receptors were gathered from a man between 50 and 59 years old who received an inactivated influenza vaccine.

This sequence joins TRBV4-3 and TRBJ2-1, with D perhaps TRBD1 (8 bases). Germline CDR1 and CDR2: LGHNA and YSLEER. Trimming removed 0 bases at V and 7 bases at J, with 28 bases between. The CDR3 length is 20 residues. The DNA of the CDR3 is TGCGCCAGCAGCCAAGATTGGGGGGGTCCCGGGACAGGTCTCCTAAATGAGCAGTTCTTC. Translated, it gives CASSQDWGGPGTGLLNEQFF.

This clonotype was observed a handful of times. The gene calls are TRBV7-2 and TRBJ2-5; 8 positions agree with TRBD1. Trimming removed 5 bases from V and 4 bases from J; junction bases left unmatched: 6. The CDR3 runs 14 residues. Germline assignment: CDR1 SGHTA and CDR2 FQGNSA. The CDR3 coding sequence is TGTGCCAGCAGCATCGACAGGGGTCGAGAGACCCAGTACTTC. Translation gives CASSIDRGRETQYF.

This clonotype appeared many times. J is TRBJ2-5 and V is TRBV7-9; D possibly uses TRBD1 or TRBD2 (5 bases each). The ends were cut back, 4 bases at V and 5 bases at J, with 17 bases in the middle. The germline CDR1 and CDR2 sequences are SEHNR and FQNEAQ (reference sequence). CDR3 length equals 15 residues. The CDR3 DNA sequence: TGTGCCAGCAGCTCCTATAGGACCTGGGGGGAGACCCAGTACTTC. As protein: CASSSYRTWGETQYF.

V and J are TRBV20-1 and TRBJ1-1, with TRBD1 matching over 9 bases. Germline V lookup: CDR1 DFQATT, CDR2 SNEGSKA (reference sequence). The CDR3 runs to 15 residues. J was trimmed by 4 bases and V by 5 bases; bases with no gene match: 11. The CDR3 nucleotides are TGCAGTGCTCTGAGTACAGGGGGCGCCGGCACTGAAGCTTTCTTT. It specifies CSALSTGGAGTEAFF.

This clonotype was counted between two and nine times. V usage is TRBV5-1 and J usage is TRBJ1-1, with a possible D match to TRBD1 (6 bases). The CDR3 extends over 13 amino acids. Germline-derived CDR1 and CDR2 are SGHRS and YFSETQ. V lost 1 base and J lost 7, with 11 bases in between. Written as DNA, the CDR3 is TGCGCCAGCAGCTTGCCAGGGGCTTTTGAAGCTTTCTTT. Encoded protein: CASSLPGAFEAFF. Full variable domain (missing parts from reference TRBV5-1 and TRBJ1-1): KAGVTQTPRYLIKTRGQQVTLSCSPISGHRSVSWYQQTPGQGLQFLFEYFSETQRNKGNFPGRFSGRQFSNSRSEMNVSTLELGDSALYLCASSLPGAFEAFFGQGTRLTVV.

This clonotype was counted between two and nine times. The V call is TRBV7-9, the J call TRBJ2-7; D unresolved. Germline V CDR1 and CDR2: SEHNR, FQNEAQ (reference sequence). This CDR3 has 15 residues. The ends were cut back, 3 bases at V and 1 base at J, with 13 bases in the middle. Here the CDR3 DNA reads TGTGCCAGCAGCTTGGTGCAGGCGCCTTCCTACGAGCAGTACTTC. Its translation: CASSLVQAPSYEQYF.

The V call is TRBV5-1, the J call TRBJ2-3; D may be TRBD2 (5 bases). Per the germline V gene, CDR1 is SGHRS and CDR2 is YFSETQ. Trimming pared 4 bases from V and 0 bases from J, leaving 12 bases between. CDR3 length equals 15 residues. This chain's CDR3 is CASSTGLSSTDTQYF. CDR3 nucleotides: TGCGCCAGCAGCACGGGATTGTCTAGCACAGATACGCAGTATTTT.

This clonotype has more than one count but fewer than ten. The gene calls are TRBV20-1 and TRBJ1-2; maybe TRBD1 (6 bases). Trimming removed 6 bases at V and 2 bases at J, with 16 bases between. This CDR3 has 14 residues. Germline lookup yields CDR1 DFQATT and CDR2 SNEGSKA (reference sequence). CDR3 bases: TGCAGTGCCGACCAGGGAGGGGGAAACTATGGCTACACCTTC. This sequence encodes CSADQGGGNYGYTF.

This clonotype has just a few counts. This chain links TRBV20-1 with TRBJ1-2, with 9 bases matching TRBD1. The germline V gene has CDR1 DFQATT and CDR2 SNEGSKA (reference sequence). The CDR3 loop spans 14 amino acids. The junction had 3 bases not matched to a gene; V was cut back by 0 bases and J by 4 bases. The DNA for the CDR3 is TGCAGTGCTAGAGATGGGGACAGGGCCTATGGCTACACCTTC. It yields the protein CSARDGDRAYGYTF.

This clonotype was counted only a few times. The chain uses TRBV3-1 and TRBJ2-1; D might be TRBD2 (6 bases). The CDR3 has 13 residues. The V and J ends lost 3 bases and 13 bases respectively, with 16 bases between them. CDR1 and CDR2 from the germline V gene are LGHDT and YNNKEL (reference sequence). In nucleotides, the CDR3 is TGTGCCAGCAGCCATCTGCTGTGGGACTTCCAGTTCTTC. Encoded protein: CASSHLLWDFQFF.

The chain recombines TRBV6-5 with TRBJ2-1; 15 bases fit TRBD2. The CDR3 sequence is 17 residues long. Germline V lookup: CDR1 MNHEY, CDR2 SVGAGI. Trimming cost V 0 bases and J 9 bases; bases outside gene matches: 6. The CDR3 reads CASSYSRGLAGGAEQFF. The CDR3 DNA is TGTGCCAGCAGTTACTCGAGGGGACTAGCGGGAGGAGCTGAGCAGTTCTTC.

This clonotype turned up a few times. The chain has TRBV27 and TRBJ1-1; D not certain. The CDR3 covers 14 residues. The V end was cut by 3 bases, the J end by 1 base, with 9 bases between. Germline V CDR1 and CDR2: MNHEY, SMNVEV (reference sequence). Written as DNA, the CDR3 is TGTGCCAGCAGTTTCTCACGGGGGAACACTGAAGCTTTCTTT. Amino acids: CASSFSRGNTEAFF.

This clonotype was seen only a few times. V is TRBV28 and J is TRBJ2-7, with TRBD1 identical over 9 bases. Germline CDR1 and CDR2: MDHEN and SYDVKM. This CDR3 is built from 14 residues. Losses at the gene ends were 7 bases for V and 7 bases for J; bases not matched to a gene: 11. CDR3 sequence (DNA): TGTGCCAGCAACCCGACAGGGGGGTCTTGGGAGCAGTACTTC. As protein: CASNPTGGSWEQYF.

The genes are TRBV6-5 and TRBJ2-7; 7 bases agree with TRBD1. The germline V gene has CDR1 MNHEY and CDR2 SVGAGI. CDR3 length equals 15 residues. After removal of 2 bases from V and 5 bases from J, the junction contained 9 bases not matched to a gene. The CDR3 DNA reads TGTGCCAGCAGTTACCTTCGACAGGGTTCCAACGAGCAGTACTTC. It codes for CASSYLRQGSNEQYF.

This clonotype was observed at least ten times. This sequence joins TRBV7-2 and TRBJ2-7, with D tentatively TRBD1 or TRBD2 (5 bases each). Germline lookup yields CDR1 SGHTA and CDR2 FQGNSA. This CDR3 has 16 amino acids. Trimming took 1 base from V and 0 from J, leaving 13 bases between them. The CDR3 DNA reads TGTGCCAGCAGCTTAGTTTCCGGTGGGGGCTCCTACGAGCAGTACTTC. It yields the protein CASSLVSGGGSYEQYF.

The rearrangement uses TRBV18 and TRBJ1-1; D gene unclear. The CDR3 sequence is 15 residues long. V lost 6 bases to trimming and J lost 1 base, with 15 bases between them. Germline lookup yields CDR1 KGHSH and CDR2 LQKENI. The CDR3 nucleotides read TGTGCCAGCTCGCCGCCTTTGACCCCGAACACTGAAGCTTTCTTT. Its protein product is CASSPPLTPNTEAFF.

This clonotype was counted a few times. The CDR3 spells CASRAGRLETQYF. CDR3 in DNA: TGTGCCAGCAGGGCGGGCAGGCTCGAGACCCAGTACTTC. V is TRBV7-9 and J is TRBJ2-5, with a tentative D call TRBD2 (5 bases). This CDR3 is 13 amino acids long. Deletions cut 6 bases from V and 5 bases from J, with 13 bases between. The germline CDR1 and CDR2 sequences are SEHNR and FQNEAQ (reference sequence).

This clonotype was seen at least ten times. The chain joins TRBV10-3 to TRBJ1-2, with D hard to call. The CDR3 has 13 amino acids. Between the trimmed V and J ends, which lost 2 bases and 8 bases, there was a span of 12 bases. The germline V gene encodes CDR1 ENHRY and CDR2 SYGVKD. DNA of the CDR3: TGTGCCATCAGTGAGATCCAGACGGAAGGCTACACCTTC. Residues: CAISEIQTEGYTF.